This entry concerns a single TCR beta chain. V was clipped by 7 bases and J by 5 bases; unmatched bases: 2. CDR3 size: 13 residues. Sequenced by immunoSEQ multiplex PCR; TCRdb stores in-frame clones only, minus some. The profile covers more than 90,000 clones, with about 89% appearing a single time and about 7.8% taken by the ten largest. This sample is drawn from a study of control samples from healthy donors and cancer patients. Specimen: blood. The clonotype was recovered from a man aged 30 to 39 in good health. The genes are TRBV12-3 or TRBV12-4 and TRBJ2-2; 9 bases align to TRBD2. CDR3 amino acids: CASTGLATGELFF. The CDR3 nucleotides read TGTGCCAGCACCGGACTAGCGACCGGGGAGCTGTTTTTT.